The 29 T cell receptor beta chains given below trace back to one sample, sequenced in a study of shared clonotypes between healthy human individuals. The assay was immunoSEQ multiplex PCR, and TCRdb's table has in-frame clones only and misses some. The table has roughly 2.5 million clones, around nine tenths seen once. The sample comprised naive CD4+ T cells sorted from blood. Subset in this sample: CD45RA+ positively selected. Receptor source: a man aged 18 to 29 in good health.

DNA for the CDR3: TGTGCCAGCAGCTTAACGGGGCTTGGTGCCGGGGAGCTGTTTTTT. This codes for CASSLTGLGAGELFF. The chain is built from TRBV7-3 and TRBJ2-2; perhaps TRBD1 as D (5 bases). V was pared by 0 bases and J by 6 bases, with 11 bases between. Germline CDR1 and CDR2: SGHTA and FQGTGA. The CDR3 is made up of 15 amino acids. Full variable domain (rest looked up from reference TRBV7-3 and TRBJ2-2): GAGVSQTPSNKVTEKGKYVELRCDPISGHTALYWYRQSLGQGPEFLIYFQGTGAADDSGLPNDRFFAVRPEGSVSTLKIQRTERGDSAVYLCASSLTGLGAGELFFGEGSRLTVL.

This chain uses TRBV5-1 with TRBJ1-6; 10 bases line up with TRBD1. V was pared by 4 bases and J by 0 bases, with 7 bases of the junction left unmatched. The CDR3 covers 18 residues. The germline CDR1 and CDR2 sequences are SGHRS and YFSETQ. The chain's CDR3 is CASSAGQGDFSYNSPLHF. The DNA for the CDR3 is TGCGCCAGCAGCGCAGGACAGGGGGATTTCTCCTATAATTCACCCCTCCACTTT.

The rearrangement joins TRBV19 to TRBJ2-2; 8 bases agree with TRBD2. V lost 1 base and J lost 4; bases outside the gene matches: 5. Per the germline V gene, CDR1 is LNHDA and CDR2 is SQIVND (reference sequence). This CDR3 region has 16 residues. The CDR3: CASSIGSSGATGELFF. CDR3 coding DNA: TGTGCCAGTAGTATAGGGAGTAGCGGGGCCACCGGGGAGCTGTTTTTT.

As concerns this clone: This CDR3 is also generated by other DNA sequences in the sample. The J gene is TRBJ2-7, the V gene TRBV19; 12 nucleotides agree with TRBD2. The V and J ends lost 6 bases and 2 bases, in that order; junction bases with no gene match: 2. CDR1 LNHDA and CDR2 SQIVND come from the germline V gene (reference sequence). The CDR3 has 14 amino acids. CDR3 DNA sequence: TGTGCCAGTAGCCTAGCGGGGGGGCCCTACGAGCAGTACTTC. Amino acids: CASSLAGGPYEQYF.

The CDR3: CAWSSGISVNEQYF. The CDR3 bases are TGTGCCTGGAGTAGCGGAATAAGCGTCAACGAGCAGTACTTC. This rearrangement joins TRBV30 to TRBJ2-5, with D tentatively TRBD2 (5 bases). The last part of the DNA fits TRBJ2-7 better; the J call may be wrong. The germline V gene encodes CDR1 GTSNPN and CDR2 SVGIG (reference sequence). This CDR3 comprises 14 residues.

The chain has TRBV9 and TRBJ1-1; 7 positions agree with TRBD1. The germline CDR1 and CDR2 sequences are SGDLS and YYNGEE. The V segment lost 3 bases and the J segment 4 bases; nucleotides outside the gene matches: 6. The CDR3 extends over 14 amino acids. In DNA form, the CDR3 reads TGTGCCAGCAGCGAGGGACAGTGGGGCACTGAAGCTTTCTTT. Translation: CASSEGQWGTEAFF.

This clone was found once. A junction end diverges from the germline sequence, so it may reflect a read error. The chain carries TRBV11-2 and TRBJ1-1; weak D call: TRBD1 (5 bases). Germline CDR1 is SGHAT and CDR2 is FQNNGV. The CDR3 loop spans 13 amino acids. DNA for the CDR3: TGCGCTGGGGCAGGGCACATGAACACTGAAGCTTTCTTT. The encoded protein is CAGAGHMNTEAFF.

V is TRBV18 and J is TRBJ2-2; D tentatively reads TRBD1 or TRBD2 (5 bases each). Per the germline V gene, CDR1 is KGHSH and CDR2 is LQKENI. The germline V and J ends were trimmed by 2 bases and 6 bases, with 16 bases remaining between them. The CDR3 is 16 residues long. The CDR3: CASSPFETAVAGELFF. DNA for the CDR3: TGTGCCAGCTCACCATTTGAGACAGCGGTGGCCGGGGAGCTGTTTTTT.

The CDR3 protein is CASGQGVSTEAFF. As DNA, the CDR3 is TGTGCCAGCGGGCAGGGGGTCTCCACTGAAGCTTTCTTT. The chain joins TRBV6-6 to TRBJ1-1, with 7 bases lining up with TRBD1. This CDR3 contains 13 residues. Germline V lookup: CDR1 MNHNY, CDR2 SVGAGI (reference sequence). V lost 8 bases and J lost 4; bases outside the gene matches: 7.

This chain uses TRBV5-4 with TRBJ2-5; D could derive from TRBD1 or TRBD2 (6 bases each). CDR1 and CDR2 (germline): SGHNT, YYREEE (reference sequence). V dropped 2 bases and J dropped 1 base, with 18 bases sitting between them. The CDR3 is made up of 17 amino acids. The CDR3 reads CASSFSWGRDFQETQYF. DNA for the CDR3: TGTGCCAGCAGCTTTTCCTGGGGGCGGGACTTCCAAGAGACCCAGTACTTC.

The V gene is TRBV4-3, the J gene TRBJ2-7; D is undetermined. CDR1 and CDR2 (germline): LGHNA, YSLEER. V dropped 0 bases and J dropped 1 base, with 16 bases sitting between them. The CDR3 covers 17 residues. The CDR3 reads CASSQDYRRPASYEQYF. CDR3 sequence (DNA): TGCGCCAGCAGCCAAGATTATCGAAGGCCCGCTTCCTACGAGCAGTACTTC.

CDR3 coding DNA: TGTGCCAGTAACTCGGGACTAGCGGGGGAGACCCAGTACTTC. As protein: CASNSGLAGETQYF. The chain recombines TRBV19 with TRBJ2-5, with 13 bases aligning to TRBD2. Germline CDR1 and CDR2: LNHDA and SQIVND (reference sequence). The J segment lost 5 bases and the V segment lost 7 bases, leaving 4 bases of the junction unmatched. This CDR3 has 14 amino acids.

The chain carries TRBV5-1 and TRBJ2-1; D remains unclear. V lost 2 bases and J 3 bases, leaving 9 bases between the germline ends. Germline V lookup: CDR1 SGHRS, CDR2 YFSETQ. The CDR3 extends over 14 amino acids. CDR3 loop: CASSFSTDYNEQFF. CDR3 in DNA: TGCGCCAGCAGCTTTTCCACAGACTACAATGAGCAGTTCTTC.

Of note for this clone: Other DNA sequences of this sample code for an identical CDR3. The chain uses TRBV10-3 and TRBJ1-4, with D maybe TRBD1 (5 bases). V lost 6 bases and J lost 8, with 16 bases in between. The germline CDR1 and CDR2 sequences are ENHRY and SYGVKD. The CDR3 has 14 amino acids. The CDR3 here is CAISGGQGNEKLFF. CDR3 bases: TGTGCCATCAGCGGTGGGCAGGGAAACGAAAAACTGTTTTTT.

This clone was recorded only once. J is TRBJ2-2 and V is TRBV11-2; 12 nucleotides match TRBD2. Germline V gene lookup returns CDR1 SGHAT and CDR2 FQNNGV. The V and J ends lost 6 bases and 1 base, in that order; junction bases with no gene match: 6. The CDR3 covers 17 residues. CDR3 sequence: CASRRLAGEGNTGELFF. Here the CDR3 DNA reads TGTGCCAGCAGGAGACTAGCGGGAGAGGGGAACACCGGGGAGCTGTTTTTT.

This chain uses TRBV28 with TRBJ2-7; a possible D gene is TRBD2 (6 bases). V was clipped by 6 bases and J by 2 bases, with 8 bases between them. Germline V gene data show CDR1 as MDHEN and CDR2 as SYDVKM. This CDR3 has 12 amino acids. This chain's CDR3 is CASSGLTYEQYF. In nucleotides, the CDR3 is TGTGCCAGCAGCGGACTAACCTACGAGCAGTACTTC.

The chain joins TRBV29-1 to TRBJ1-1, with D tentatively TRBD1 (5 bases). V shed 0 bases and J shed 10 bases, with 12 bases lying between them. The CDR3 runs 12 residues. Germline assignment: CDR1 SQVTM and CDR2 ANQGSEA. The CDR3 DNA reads TGCAGCGTTGAAGATGCTGGGGGGACAGCTTTCTTT. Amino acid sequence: CSVEDAGGTAFF.

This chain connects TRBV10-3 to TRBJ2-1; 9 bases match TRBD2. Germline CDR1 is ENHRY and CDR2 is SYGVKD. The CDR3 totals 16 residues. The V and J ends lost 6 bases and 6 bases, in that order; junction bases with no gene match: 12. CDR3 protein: CAIRYGAGGPINEQFF. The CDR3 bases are TGTGCCATCAGATACGGGGCGGGAGGGCCCATCAATGAGCAGTTCTTC.

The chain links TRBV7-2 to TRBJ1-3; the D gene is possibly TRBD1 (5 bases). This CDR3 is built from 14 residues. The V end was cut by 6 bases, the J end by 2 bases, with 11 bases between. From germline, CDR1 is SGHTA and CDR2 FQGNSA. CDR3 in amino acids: CASRPQGTGNTIYF. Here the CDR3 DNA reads TGTGCCAGCAGACCCCAGGGAACTGGAAACACCATATATTTT.

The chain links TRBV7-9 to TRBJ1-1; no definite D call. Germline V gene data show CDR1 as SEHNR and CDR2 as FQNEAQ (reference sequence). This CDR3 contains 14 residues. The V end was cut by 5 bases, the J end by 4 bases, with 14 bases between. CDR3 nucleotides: TGTGCCAGCAGCCGAGCGGGTTTAGGCACTGAAGCTTTCTTT. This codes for CASSRAGLGTEAFF.

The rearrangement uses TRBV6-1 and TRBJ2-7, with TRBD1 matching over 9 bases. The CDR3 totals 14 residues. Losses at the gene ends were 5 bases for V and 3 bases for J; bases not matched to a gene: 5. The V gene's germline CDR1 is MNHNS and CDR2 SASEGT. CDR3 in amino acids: CASSSRDRDYEQYF. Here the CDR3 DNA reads TGTGCCAGCAGTTCCCGGGACAGGGACTACGAGCAGTACTTC.

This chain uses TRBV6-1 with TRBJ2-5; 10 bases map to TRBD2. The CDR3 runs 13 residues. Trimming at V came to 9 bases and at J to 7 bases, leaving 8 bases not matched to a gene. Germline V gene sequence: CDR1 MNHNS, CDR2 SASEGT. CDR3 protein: CASKSGGAGTQYF. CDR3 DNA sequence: TGTGCCAGTAAGAGCGGGGGGGCCGGGACCCAGTACTTC.

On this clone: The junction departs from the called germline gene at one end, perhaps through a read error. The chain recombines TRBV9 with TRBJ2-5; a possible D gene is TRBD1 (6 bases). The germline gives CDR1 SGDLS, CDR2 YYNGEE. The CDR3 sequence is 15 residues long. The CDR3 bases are TGTGCCAGCAGCGTAGGGGGGCGGAAGGGAGAGGCCCAGTACTTC. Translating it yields CASSVGGRKGEAQYF.

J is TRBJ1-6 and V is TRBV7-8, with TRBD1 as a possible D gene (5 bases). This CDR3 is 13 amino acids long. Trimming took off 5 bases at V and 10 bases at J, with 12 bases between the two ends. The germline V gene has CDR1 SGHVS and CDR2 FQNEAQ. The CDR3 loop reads CASSLGPGSPLHF. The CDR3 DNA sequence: TGTGCCAGCAGCCTCGGTCCAGGGTCACCCCTCCACTTT.

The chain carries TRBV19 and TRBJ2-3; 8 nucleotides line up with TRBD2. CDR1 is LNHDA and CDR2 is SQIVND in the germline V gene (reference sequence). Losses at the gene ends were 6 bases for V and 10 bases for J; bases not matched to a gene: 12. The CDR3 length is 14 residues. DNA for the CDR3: TGTGCCAGTAGCACCACCGGGACTAGAGAGGCGCAGTATTTT. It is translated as CASSTTGTREAQYF.

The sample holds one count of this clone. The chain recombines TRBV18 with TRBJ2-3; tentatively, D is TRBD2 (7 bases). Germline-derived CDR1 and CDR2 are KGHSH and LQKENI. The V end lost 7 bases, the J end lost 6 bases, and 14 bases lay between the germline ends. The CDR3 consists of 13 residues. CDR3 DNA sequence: TGTGCCAGCTTATTTCGGGGGGCCGATACGCAGTATTTT. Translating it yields CASLFRGADTQYF.

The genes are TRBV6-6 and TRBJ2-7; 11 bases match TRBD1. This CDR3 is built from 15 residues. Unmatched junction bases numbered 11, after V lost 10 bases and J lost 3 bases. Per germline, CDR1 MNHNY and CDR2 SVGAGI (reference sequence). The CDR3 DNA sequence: TGTGCCACCTGCGGACCGGGACAGGGGGACTACGAGCAGTACTTC. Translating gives CATCGPGQGDYEQYF.

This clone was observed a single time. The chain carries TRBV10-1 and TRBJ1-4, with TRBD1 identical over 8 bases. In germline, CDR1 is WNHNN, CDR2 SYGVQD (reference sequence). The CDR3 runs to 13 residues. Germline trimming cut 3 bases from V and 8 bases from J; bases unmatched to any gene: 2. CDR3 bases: TGCGCCAGCAGTGATGGGACAGGAGAAAAACTGTTTTTT. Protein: CASSDGTGEKLFF.

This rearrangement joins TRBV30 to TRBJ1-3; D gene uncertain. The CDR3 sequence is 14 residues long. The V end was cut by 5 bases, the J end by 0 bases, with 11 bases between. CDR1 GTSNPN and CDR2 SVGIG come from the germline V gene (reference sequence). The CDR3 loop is CAWDVQLSGNTIYF. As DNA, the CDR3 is TGTGCCTGGGACGTACAGCTCTCTGGAAACACCATATATTTT.